This record concerns one T cell receptor (beta chain) sequence. Assignments of participants to cohorts depended upon their own reported clinical history. Recovery meant two consecutive negative NP/OP PCR tests, professional clearance, or resolved symptoms. Germline V gives CDR1 SGHDT, CDR2 YYEEEE. Trimming took off 4 bases at V and 5 bases at J, with 21 bases between the two ends. The CDR3 runs to 16 residues. This record comes from a study of blood T cell repertoires in COVID-19. Original analysis: Cell counts per sample came from amplifying reference gene primers. TCRdb keeps only in-frame clones here, not all; method: immunoSEQ multiplex PCR. V and J calls and clone size are those listed in that table; D and trimming were worked out from the DNA. The data show approximately 220,000 clones, 88% seen once.

The source is a woman younger than 45 who had recovered from COVID-19. The sample comprised PBMCs or T cells enriched from blood (not recorded which). This sequence joins TRBV5-6 and TRBJ2-5, with a tentative D call TRBD1 (7 bases). CDR3: CASSKLTGRSRETQYF. The CDR3 DNA is TGTGCCAGCAGCAAATTGACAGGGAGGAGCAGGGAGACCCAGTACTTC.